Following are 8 T cell receptor beta chains from one sample sequenced in a study of blood T cell repertoires in COVID-19. Profiled with immunoSEQ multiplex PCR; TCRdb holds only in-frame clones, not every one. The sample contains around 180,000 clones, 70% to 90% of which appear only once. Sample: peripheral blood. These receptors originate from a man aged 80 or over with COVID-19, enrolled during active disease.

V and J are TRBV24-1 and TRBJ2-7, with TRBD2 matching 8 bases. CDR1 is KGHDR, CDR2 SFDVKD, per germline. Trimming took 3 bases from V and 3 from J; bases not matched to a gene: 6. The CDR3 covers 15 residues. The CDR3 DNA is TGTGCCACCAGTGATCCAAGACTAGCGAACTACGAGCAGTACTTC. This translates into CATSDPRLANYEQYF.

This clone was detected a few times. The CDR3 here is CASSQAKRGFTDTQYF. Here the CDR3 DNA reads TGTGCCAGCAGCCAAGCCAAGCGGGGATTCACAGATACGCAGTATTTT. This sequence joins TRBV3-1 (or the pseudogene TRBV3-2) and TRBJ2-3; 7 nucleotides line up with TRBD2. In germline, CDR1 is LGHDT, CDR2 YNNKEL (reference sequence). Germline trimming cut 1 base from V and 2 bases from J; bases unmatched to any gene: 6. The CDR3 has 16 amino acids.

This clone was picked up a small number of times. V usage is TRBV5-1 and J usage is TRBJ2-1, with D hard to call. The CDR3 runs 15 residues. CDR1 and CDR2 (germline): SGHRS, YFSETQ. Trimming shortened V by 0 bases and J by 0 bases, and 7 bases separated the two germline ends. The CDR3 region is CASSLGPSSYNEQFF. CDR3 nucleotide sequence: TGCGCCAGCAGCTTGGGTCCGAGCTCCTACAATGAGCAGTTCTTC. The full variable domain, rest sourced from reference TRBV5-1 and TRBJ2-1, is KAGVTQTPRYLIKTRGQQVTLSCSPISGHRSVSWYQQTPGQGLQFLFEYFSETQRNKGNFPGRFSGRQFSNSRSEMNVSTLELGDSALYLCASSLGPSSYNEQFFGPGTRLTVL.

The chain employs TRBV9 and TRBJ2-3; possibly TRBD1 for D (6 bases). Germline V gene sequence: CDR1 SGDLS, CDR2 YYNGEE. V shed 0 bases and J shed 2 bases, with 7 bases lying between them. The CDR3 consists of 14 residues. This CDR3 is CASSVGQDTDTQYF. In DNA, the CDR3 is TGTGCCAGCAGCGTAGGACAGGACACAGATACGCAGTATTTT.

This chain uses TRBV11-2 with TRBJ2-1, with D perhaps TRBD1 (5 bases). V lost 7 bases and J 0 bases, leaving 16 bases between the germline ends. The V gene's germline CDR1 is SGHAT and CDR2 FQNNGV. This CDR3 contains 16 residues. The CDR3 spells CASNSRQLSSYNEQFF. CDR3 DNA sequence: TGTGCCAGCAATTCCCGACAGTTGAGCTCCTACAATGAGCAGTTCTTC.

This chain uses TRBV5-5 with TRBJ1-6; maybe TRBD1 (5 bases). V was pared by 4 bases and J by 3 bases, with 17 bases between. The CDR3 is made up of 17 amino acids. CDR1 and CDR2 from the germline V gene are SGHKS and YYEKEE (reference sequence). In DNA, the CDR3 is TGTGCCAGCAGCCTGGGGACCCCTAGGGGCTATAATTCACCCCTCCACTTT. This codes for CASSLGTPRGYNSPLHF.

CDR3 sequence (DNA): TGTGCCAGCAGCCCTCAAGGGACAGCGCGAGAAAAACTGTTTTTT. This gives the protein CASSPQGTAREKLFF. This chain connects TRBV11-2 to TRBJ1-4; 7 nucleotides align to TRBD1. Germline lookup yields CDR1 SGHAT and CDR2 FQNNGV. This CDR3 spans 15 amino acids. V shed 5 bases, J shed 8 bases, and the junction held 11 bases outside the gene matches.

V and J are TRBV5-1 and TRBJ2-2; D is unclear. Trimming stripped 0 bases from V and 5 bases from J, with 5 bases between. CDR1 and CDR2 from the germline V gene are SGHRS and YFSETQ. There are 13 residues in the CDR3. CDR3 in DNA: TGCGCCAGCAGCTTGGAGAGAACCGGGGAGCTGTTTTTT. The encoded protein is CASSLERTGELFF.